These T cell receptor beta chains were read from a single sample in a study of blood T cell repertoires in COVID-19. Generated by immunoSEQ multiplex PCR, the TCRdb table keeps only in-frame clones and is missing some. The sample contains fewer than 200,000 clones, roughly 79% of which appear only once. Source material: peripheral blood. Receptors were obtained from a woman older than 75 with COVID-19, enrolled during active disease. The CDR3 runs from the conserved cysteine through the conserved F or W. The D gene is left open where the match is weak. Size is stated for part of the rows, as once, few or many counts, or as a class when the clone is expanded.

>TRBJ2-6|TRBV7-2|NA|TRBD1
TGTGCCAGCAGCGCACAGGGGTTCGGGGCCAACGTCCTGACTTTC
CASSAQGFGANVLTF
>TRBJ2-5|TRBV7-9|NA|TRBD1
TGTGCCAGCCGGGACAGGGACCAAGAGACCCAGTACTTC
CASRDRDQETQYF
>TRBJ1-2|TRBV28|NA|TRBD1
TGTGCCAGCAGTCCAGGACAGGGGGGTGGCTACACCTTC
CASSPGQGGGYTF
>TRBJ1-2|TRBV2|NA|NA
TGTGCCAGCAGTCCGGAACAGACCTATGGCTACACCTTC
CASSPEQTYGYTF
>TRBJ2-2|TRBV4-2|NA|TRBD1
TGTGCCAGCAGCAAAGAGGGACAGGGGGGAACCGGGGAGCTGTTTTTT
CASSKEGQGGTGELFF
>TRBJ1-2|TRBV5-1|NA|NA
TGCGCCAGCAACACGGGAATCTCTAACTATGGCTACACCTTC
CASNTGISNYGYTF
>TRBJ2-7|TRBV7-2|NA|TRBD1
TGTGCCAGCAGCTTAGGGACAGGGACCTACGAGCAGTACTTC
CASSLGTGTYEQYF
>TRBJ1-2|TRBV10-2|NA|NA
TGCGCCAGCAGGCCACAGGGAGGGGGCTATGGCTACACCTTC
CASRPQGGGYGYTF
>TRBJ2-3|TRBV6-2/TRBV6-3|NA|TRBD1
TGTGCCAGCAGTTTCTCCTCCGACAGGGTATCCACAGATACGCAGTATTTT
CASSFSSDRVSTDTQYF
>TRBJ1-1|TRBV10-3|NA|TRBD1
TGTGCCATCCGCGGGACAGACAAGAACACTGAAGCTTTCTTT
CAIRGTDKNTEAFF
>TRBJ2-2|TRBV24-1|NA|NA
TGTGCCACCAGTGCCTCTTTCGGGGAGCTGTTTTTT
CATSASFGELFF
>TRBJ2-5|TRBV7-2|NA|TRBD2
TGTGCCAGCAGGACCCTAGCGGGGGGGCCACAAGAGACCCAGTACTTC
CASRTLAGGPQETQYF
>TRBJ1-2|TRBV29-1|NA|TRBD1
TGCAGCGCGCCCACGTTGGGGACAGGGGTCTATGGCTACACCTTC
CSAPTLGTGVYGYTF
>TRBJ1-6|TRBV14|few|NA
TGTGCCAGCAGCCAGGGCAATCAGGACGGGCTATGGGGGCTAAGCTCCTATAATTCACCCCTCCACTTT
CASSQGNQDGLWGLSSYNSPLHF
>TRBJ2-1|TRBV28|NA|TRBD1
TGTGCCAGCAGACGAAAGACAGGGAGTTCCTACAATGAGCAGTTCTTC
CASRRKTGSSYNEQFF
>TRBJ1-3|TRBV19|once|NA
TGTGCCAGTAGTATCGTGGGGAAGACAGTCTCTGGAAACACCATATATTTT
CASSIVGKTVSGNTIYF
>TRBJ1-1|TRBV4-1|NA|NA
TGCGCCAGCAGCCAAACAGATTCCGGGGGCACTGAAGCTTTCTTT
CASSQTDSGGTEAFF
>TRBJ2-7|TRBV27|NA|TRBD1
TGTGCCAGCAGTCCCCGGACAGGGGACGGCTACGAGCAGTACTTC
CASSPRTGDGYEQYF
>TRBJ2-1|TRBV9|few|NA
TGTGCCAGCAGCCGGACAGACCTATACAATGAGCAGTTCTTC
CASSRTDLYNEQFF
>TRBJ2-1|TRBV4-2|once|NA
TGTGCCAGCAGCCAAGAACCCCCCTCGGGGTTCTACAATGAGCAGTTCTTC
CASSQEPPSGFYNEQFF
>TRBJ1-5|TRBV18|once|NA
TGTGCCAGCTCACCACAGGGGGTTGGTCAGCCCCAGCATTTT
CASSPQGVGQPQHF
>TRBJ2-5|TRBV7-9|NA|TRBD2
TGTGCCAGCAGCTTAGCCTCGGGACTAGCGGGAGAAGAGACCCAGTACTTC
CASSLASGLAGEETQYF
>TRBJ1-3|TRBV10-3|NA|NA
TGTGCCATCAGACAGGGCTCTGGAAACACCATATATTTT
CAIRQGSGNTIYF
>TRBJ2-7|TRBV2|NA|NA
TGTGCCAGCAGTGAAGGGGTCAGGGGCTACGAGCAGTACTTC
CASSEGVRGYEQYF
>TRBJ1-6|TRBV5-6|NA|TRBD1
TGTGCCAGCAGCCGACAGGGCCCCTATAATTCACCCCTCCACTTT
CASSRQGPYNSPLHF
>TRBJ1-6|TRBV28|NA|TRBD1
TGTGCCAGCAGTTCCGGGACAGGGGGTTCACCCCTCCACTTT
CASSSGTGGSPLHF
>TRBJ1-1|TRBV6-5|NA|NA
TGTGCCAGCAGCTTCTTCTGGAACACTGAAGCTTTCTTT
CASSFFWNTEAFF